This T cell receptor beta chain was documented in a study of blood T cell repertoires in COVID-19. Study in general: Samples came from the United States, Italy and Spain, spanning acute and convalescent COVID-19. Sources were T cells, B-cell-depleted T cells, or PBMCs; the material itself was cDNA or gDNA.

This CDR3 contains 15 residues. V shed 3 bases, J shed 5 bases, and the junction held 9 bases outside the gene matches. The germline V gene has CDR1 MNHEY and CDR2 SMNVEV (reference sequence). As originally analysed: Nucleated cell counts were estimated from reference gene primer amplification. Only in-frame clones appear in the TCRdb table, and some are missing; sequencing was by immunoSEQ multiplex PCR. Clonal size and the V and J genes are those of that table, whereas D and trimming came from the DNA. This sample has fewer than 250,000 clones, with 83% found just once. Input material: peripheral blood. The TCR comes from a human donor in a cohort sampled during active COVID-19. This chain connects TRBV27 to TRBJ2-5; 7 nucleotides line up with TRBD2. DNA of the CDR3: TGTGCCAGCAGTTTGTTCAGCACCGGGGGGGAGACCCAGTACTTC. Encoded protein: CASSLFSTGGETQYF.